This entry is about one TCR beta chain. This record belongs to a study of blood T cell repertoires in COVID-19. For the study at large: Samples of COVID-19 (acute and convalescent) were obtained from the United States, Italy and Spain.

The authors' processing: Nucleated cell counts were estimated from reference gene primer amplification. The table came from immunoSEQ multiplex PCR; TCRdb's copy has only in-frame clones and leaves some out. Clone size and V and J calls were adopted from that table, with D and trimming inferred from the DNA. The data hold approximately 180,000 clones, with around 90% observed a single time. This clonotype originated in a man aged 35-49 years with active or convalescent COVID-19. Sequences were obtained from peripheral blood.

The CDR3 sequence: CASSTRTGGAWNTEAFF. In DNA, the CDR3 is TGTGCCAGTAGTACACGGACAGGGGGCGCGTGGAACACTGAAGCTTTCTTT. This chain links TRBV19 with TRBJ1-1, with 11 bases aligning to TRBD1. The CDR3 runs 17 residues. V lost 4 bases to trimming and J lost 1 base; unmatched junction nucleotides: 8. Germline values: CDR1 LNHDA, CDR2 SQIVND (reference sequence).